Listed below are T cell receptor beta chains from one sample, sequenced in a study of PD-1 blockade in mismatch repair-deficient tumors. This table comes from immunoSEQ multiplex PCR, and its TCRdb copy is limited to in-frame clones, with some not included. The sample gives approximately 38,000 clones, about 76% of which show up once; roughly 20% is in the top ten. This specimen was peripheral blood, taken 4 weeks after starting pembrolizumab. These receptors originate from an adult with mismatch repair-deficient cancer. CDR3s include the opening cysteine and the closing phenylalanine or tryptophan. The order of the fields is V gene, clone size, D gene, J gene, CDR3 DNA, CDR3 protein. D genes are given only for firm matches. Clone size is shown for a subset of rows, as once, few, many or a class of expanded clone.

>TRBV7-8|.|.|TRBJ2-7
TGTGCCAGCAGCTTAGCGTGGGGGGGCGGCGGAGACGAGCAGTACTTC
CASSLAWGGGGDEQYF
>TRBV11-3|.|.|TRBJ1-1
TGTGCCAGCAGCCAGCACCAGAACACTGAAGCTTTCTTT
CASSQHQNTEAFF
>TRBV30|.|.|TRBJ1-2
TGTGCCTGGTCTCTAGGCAGTGGAGGTACCTTC
CAWSLGSGGTF
>TRBV11-2|.|.|TRBJ2-7
TGTGCCAGCAGCTTAGTCCGGCGGAGCGACTACGAGCAGTACTTC
CASSLVRRSDYEQYF
>TRBV7-3|.|.|TRBJ1-4
TGTGCCAGCAGCATACAAGTTGCAACTAATGAAAAACTGTTTTTT
CASSIQVATNEKLFF
>TRBV2|once|.|TRBJ2-1
TGTGCCAGCACTCTAGGGAATGAGCAGTTCTTC
CASTLGNEQFF
>TRBV28|.|TRBD2|TRBJ2-7
TGTGCCAGCAGTTTACAACTAGCGGGAGGGAACTACGAGCAGTACTTC
CASSLQLAGGNYEQYF
>TRBV29-1|.|.|TRBJ1-2
TGCAGCGTTGACGTGGCTGAGAACTATGGCTACACCTTC
CSVDVAENYGYTF
>TRBV4-1|.|.|TRBJ2-4
TGCGCCAGCAGCCAACCTCGGGCAGGCACTTCCAAAAACATTCAGTACTTC
CASSQPRAGTSKNIQYF
>TRBV7-6|.|.|TRBJ1-1
TGTGCCAGCAGCGCCTGGCAGGGCACTGAAGCTTTCTTT
CASSAWQGTEAFF
>TRBV7-9|.|.|TRBJ2-7
TGTGCCAGCAGCCGGGACCGATCCTACGAGCAGTACTTC
CASSRDRSYEQYF
>TRBV18|few|.|TRBJ1-2
TGTGCCAGCTCACCGACTCGGACCGACTATGGCTACACCTTC
CASSPTRTDYGYTF
>TRBV4-3|.|TRBD2|TRBJ2-3
TGCGCCAGCAGCCAAGAAGGTGGGACTAGCGGGAGTGATACGCAGTATTTT
CASSQEGGTSGSDTQYF
>TRBV5-6|.|TRBD2|TRBJ2-4
TGTGCCAGCAGCTCGTCTCAGAGCGGGAGCGAAGCCAAAAACATTCAGTACTTC
CASSSSQSGSEAKNIQYF
>TRBV4-2|.|.|TRBJ1-5
TGTGCCAGCAGCCAAGGTCACGGTGGACAGCCCCAGCATTTT
CASSQGHGGQPQHF